The next 29 T cell receptor beta chains were all read from a single sample in a study of hypomethylating agent response in myelodysplastic syndrome. Assay: immunoSEQ multiplex PCR; the TCRdb copy retains only in-frame clones and omits some. Here the sample spans approximately 6,000 clones, roughly 87% being singletons. This material consisted of bone marrow, taken before or after starting hypomethylating agent treatment for myelodysplastic syndrome (not recorded which). These receptors were taken from a human donor with myelodysplastic syndrome.

The V call is TRBV5-1, the J call TRBJ2-3; D may be TRBD2 (5 bases). The CDR3 has 15 residues. V was cut by 4 bases and J by 2 bases, with 14 bases left in between. Germline V gene data show CDR1 as SGHRS and CDR2 as YFSETQ. CDR3 bases: TGCGCCAGCAGCCTCCGGGGAGTAACCACAGATACGCAGTATTTT. This encodes CASSLRGVTTDTQYF. Looking up the rest from reference TRBV5-1 and TRBJ2-3 gives the full variable domain: KAGVTQTPRYLIKTRGQQVTLSCSPISGHRSVSWYQQTPGQGLQFLFEYFSETQRNKGNFPGRFSGRQFSNSRSEMNVSTLELGDSALYLCASSLRGVTTDTQYFGPGTRLTVL.

The genes are TRBV5-1 and TRBJ1-1, with a weak D call TRBD1 (5 bases). The CDR3 totals 13 residues. The V gene lost 7 bases and the J gene lost 5 bases, with 15 bases spanning the gap. Looked up from germline, CDR1 is SGHRS and CDR2 is YFSETQ. The DNA for the CDR3 is TGCGCCAGCGGGCCCACGGGGGGGACTGAAGCTTTCTTT. Protein product: CASGPTGGTEAFF.

V and J are TRBV30 and TRBJ1-4, with D possibly being TRBD1 (6 bases). Trimming removed 2 bases at V and 8 bases at J, with 21 bases between. The germline V gene encodes CDR1 GTSNPN and CDR2 SVGIG (reference sequence). The CDR3 is 16 amino acids. CDR3 bases: TGTGCCTGGAGTCCAAAGGAGGGGGTCATTCGCGAAAAACTGTTTTTT. It specifies CAWSPKEGVIREKLFF.

V and J are TRBV2 and TRBJ1-2; possible D gene TRBD1, 6 bases. The germline CDR1 and CDR2 sequences are SNHLY and FYNNEI. This CDR3 region has 13 residues. V lost 6 bases and J 8 bases, leaving 16 bases between the germline ends. The CDR3 protein is CASSGTPLIGYTF. The CDR3 DNA reads TGTGCCAGCAGCGGGACACCCCTCATCGGCTACACCTTC. Variable domain in full (rest from reference TRBV2 and TRBJ1-2): EPEVTQTPSHQVTQMGQEVILRCVPISNHLYFYWYRQILGQKVEFLVSFYNNEISEKSEIFDDQFSVERPDGSNFTLKIRSTKLEDSAMYFCASSGTPLIGYTFGSGTRLTVV.

The V gene is TRBV30, the J gene TRBJ1-4, with D maybe TRBD1 (5 bases). Germline assignment: CDR1 GTSNPN and CDR2 SVGIG (reference sequence). V was trimmed by 1 base and J by 4 bases, leaving 19 bases between them. CDR3 length equals 17 residues. The CDR3 region is CAWSAIQWGRINEKLFF. DNA for the CDR3: TGTGCCTGGAGTGCCATCCAGTGGGGCAGGATTAATGAAAAACTGTTTTTT.

CDR3 sequence (DNA): TGTGCCAGCAGTCTGATAGCCGGGACTAGGGGCTTTTACTTC. Its translation: CASSLIAGTRGFYF. This chain uses TRBV6-6 with TRBJ2-5; 8 nucleotides align to TRBD2. Germline values: CDR1 MNHNY, CDR2 SVGAGI (reference sequence). The V gene end was trimmed by 5 bases and the J gene end by 14 bases; junction bases not matched to a gene: 16. This CDR3 region has 14 residues.

This clone has only one observation. This sequence joins TRBV19 and TRBJ2-1; no firm D call. The germline V gene has CDR1 LNHDA and CDR2 SQIVND (reference sequence). V was shortened by 4 bases and J by 3 bases, with 10 bases between the two germline ends. The CDR3 runs to 14 residues. CDR3 sequence: CASSTWTHYNEQFF. CDR3 in DNA: TGTGCCAGTAGTACCTGGACCCACTACAATGAGCAGTTCTTC. Full variable domain (outside the CDR3, taken from reference TRBV19 and TRBJ2-1): DGGITQSPKYLFRKEGQNVTLSCEQNLNHDAMYWYRQDPGQGLRLIYYSQIVNDFQKGDIAEGYSVSREKKESFPLTVTSAQKNPTAFYLCASSTWTHYNEQFFGPGTRLTVL.

This rearrangement joins TRBV6-1 to TRBJ1-2, with D possibly being TRBD1 (5 bases). CDR1 is MNHNS and CDR2 is SASEGT in the germline V gene. Trimming took 6 bases from V and 3 from J, leaving 14 bases between them. The CDR3 covers 14 residues. The CDR3 bases are TGTGCCAGCAGCGCTAATCGGGGGGACTATGGCTACACCTTC. Its translation: CASSANRGDYGYTF.

The chain has TRBV10-3 and TRBJ1-6, with D unclear. The CDR3 extends over 13 amino acids. CDR1 ENHRY and CDR2 SYGVKD come from the germline V gene. The V end lost 6 bases, the J end lost 8 bases, and 11 bases lay between the germline ends. The CDR3 protein is CAISVGSDSPLHF. The CDR3, as DNA: TGTGCCATCAGCGTAGGGTCCGATTCACCCCTCCACTTT.

The rearrangement joins TRBV27 to TRBJ2-7; 7 nucleotides agree with TRBD2. From germline, CDR1 is MNHEY and CDR2 SMNVEV (reference sequence). This CDR3 spans 13 amino acids. With 5 bases clipped from V and 0 bases from J, the junction kept 1 base outside the gene matches. The CDR3 region is CASSRTSSYEQYV. The CDR3 nucleotides read TGTGCCAGCAGTCGGACTAGCTCCTACGAGCAGTACGTC.

This clone has just a few counts. CDR3 sequence: CASSPEAEFGYTF. The CDR3 DNA sequence: TGCGCCAGCAGCCCAGAGGCGGAGTTTGGCTACACCTTC. J is TRBJ1-2 and V is TRBV5-1, with D unclear. V lost 4 bases, J lost 7 bases, and 14 bases lay in between. The CDR3 totals 13 residues. Germline V gives CDR1 SGHRS, CDR2 YFSETQ.

This chain connects TRBV4-1 to TRBJ2-5; possibly TRBD2 for D (5 bases). This CDR3 is 17 amino acids long. The V and J ends lost 0 bases and 5 bases respectively, with 19 bases between them. From germline, CDR1 is MGHRA and CDR2 YSYEKL. CDR3 coding DNA: TGCGCCAGCAGCCAAGATAGTGACGGGGTCCCAAGGGAGACCCAGTACTTC. Translation gives CASSQDSDGVPRETQYF.

This clone showed up just a few times. The V call is TRBV10-2, the J call TRBJ1-5; D remains unclear. The V gene lost 3 bases and the J gene lost 7 bases, with 7 bases spanning the gap. Germline values: CDR1 WSHSY, CDR2 SAAADI. The CDR3 runs to 12 residues. In DNA form, the CDR3 reads TGCGCCAGCAGTGAAAGGGCACAGCCCCAGCATTTT. Translation: CASSERAQPQHF.

Here the CDR3 reads CASSESRSGARAFF. The CDR3 bases are TGCGCCAGCAGTGAGTCGAGGTCAGGGGCGCGAGCTTTCTTT. The chain recombines TRBV10-1 with TRBJ1-1; the D gene is possibly TRBD1 (6 bases). CDR3 length equals 14 residues. CDR1 WNHNN and CDR2 SYGVQD come from the germline V gene (reference sequence). Trimming shortened V by 0 bases and J by 10 bases, and 15 bases separated the two germline ends.

The V gene is TRBV25-1, the J gene TRBJ1-3; D call uncertain. CDR1 is MGHDK, CDR2 SYGVNS, per germline. This CDR3 spans 14 amino acids. The ends were cut back, 0 bases at V and 9 bases at J, with 12 bases in the middle. In DNA, the CDR3 is TGTGCCAGCAGTGAATATGGAGGGTTCGGCACCATATATTTT. It yields the protein CASSEYGGFGTIYF. Supplemented by reference TRBV25-1 and TRBJ1-3, the full variable domain reads EADIYQTPRYLVIGTGKKITLECSQTMGHDKMYWYQQDPGMELHLIHYSYGVNSTEKGDLSSESTVSRIRTEHFPLTLESARPSHTSQYLCASSEYGGFGTIYFGEGSWLTVV.

The chain couples TRBV9 to TRBJ1-3; D perhaps matches TRBD1 (5 bases). V was clipped by 0 bases and J by 2 bases, with 6 bases between them. CDR1 and CDR2 (germline): SGDLS, YYNGEE. The CDR3 extends over 14 amino acids. The CDR3 protein is CASSVGGPGNTIYF. DNA of the CDR3: TGTGCCAGCAGCGTAGGGGGCCCTGGAAACACCATATATTTT.

The rearrangement uses TRBV6-4 and TRBJ1-2, with TRBD1 matching over 7 bases. J was trimmed by 11 bases and V by 5 bases; bases with no gene match: 8. The CDR3 sequence is 12 residues long. Germline CDR1 reads MRHNA; CDR2 reads SNTAGT. CDR3 nucleotides: TGTGCCAGCAGTACAGGGGCCGGGGCTTACACCTTC. This encodes CASSTGAGAYTF.

This chain uses TRBV11-2 with TRBJ1-3, with 8 bases identical to TRBD1. The CDR3 covers 13 residues. V shed 3 bases and J 7 bases; nucleotides not matched to a gene: 2. Looked up from germline, CDR1 is SGHAT and CDR2 is FQNNGV. The CDR3 is CASSLGQVNTIYF. The CDR3 DNA follows: TGTGCCAGCAGCTTGGGACAGGTCAACACCATATATTTT.

The V gene is TRBV18, the J gene TRBJ1-1; D call uncertain. The germline CDR1 and CDR2 sequences are KGHSH and LQKENI. The V gene lost 5 bases and the J gene lost 4 bases, with 17 bases spanning the gap. This CDR3 has 15 amino acids. CDR3 residues: CASSGGFGYTTEAFF. The CDR3 DNA is TGTGCCAGCTCAGGAGGTTTCGGCTACACCACTGAAGCTTTCTTT.

The chain uses TRBV7-6 and TRBJ2-5; 8 nucleotides match TRBD2. With V trimmed by 2 bases and J by 1 base, 3 bases remained unmatched. The CDR3 loop spans 15 amino acids. Germline-derived CDR1 and CDR2 are SGHVS and FNYEAQ. The CDR3 protein is CASSLFSGVQETQYF. CDR3 coding DNA: TGTGCCAGCAGCTTATTTAGCGGGGTCCAAGAGACCCAGTACTTC.

The rearrangement links TRBV6-5 to TRBJ1-4; TRBD1 is a possible D gene (6 bases). V lost 0 bases, J lost 4 bases, and 9 bases lay in between. CDR3 size: 15 residues. CDR1 is MNHEY and CDR2 is SVGAGI in the germline V gene. In DNA, the CDR3 is TGTGCCAGCAGTTACTCGAGGACAGATAATGAAAAACTGTTTTTT. Translated: CASSYSRTDNEKLFF.

The chain combines TRBV5-4 with TRBJ2-6; D is ambiguous. CDR1 is SGHNT, CDR2 YYREEE, per germline (reference sequence). Trimming removed 2 bases from V and 3 bases from J, with 0 bases in between. This CDR3 is built from 12 residues. The DNA for the CDR3 is TGTGCCAGCAGCTTTGGGGCCAACGTCCTGACTTTC. Translating it yields CASSFGANVLTF.

V usage is TRBV5-1 and J usage is TRBJ2-3; unclear D gene. V was cut by 3 bases and J by 0 bases, with 8 bases left in between. The CDR3 length is 14 residues. CDR1 is SGHRS and CDR2 is YFSETQ in the germline V gene. The CDR3 DNA follows: TGCGCCAGCAGCTCGGGCCTTAGCACAGATACGCAGTATTTT. Protein product: CASSSGLSTDTQYF.

The V and J genes are TRBV9 and TRBJ1-1; 8 bases line up with TRBD1. The V and J ends lost 7 bases and 4 bases, in that order; junction bases with no gene match: 9. Germline V lookup: CDR1 SGDLS, CDR2 YYNGEE. This CDR3 contains 14 residues. The CDR3 here is CASATGGTFTEAFF. CDR3 DNA sequence: TGTGCCAGCGCAACAGGGGGAACGTTCACTGAAGCTTTCTTT. Full variable domain (outside the CDR3, taken from reference TRBV9 and TRBJ1-1): DSGVTQTPKHLITATGQRVTLRCSPRSGDLSVYWYQQSLDQGLQFLIQYYNGEERAKGNILERFSAQQFPDLHSELNLSSLELGDSALYFCASATGGTFTEAFFGQGTRLTVV.

The V gene is TRBV19, the J gene TRBJ1-2, with 10 bases fitting TRBD1. The V and J ends lost 11 bases and 6 bases, in that order; junction bases with no gene match: 6. The CDR3 sequence is 12 residues long. Germline loops: CDR1 LNHDA, CDR2 SQIVND (reference sequence). CDR3 protein: CAGRDRGDGYTF. The CDR3 DNA reads TGTGCCGGAAGGGACAGGGGAGATGGCTACACCTTC.

This sequence joins TRBV5-4 and TRBJ1-1; D is uncertain. V lost 7 bases, J lost 1 base, and 17 bases lay in between. This CDR3 spans 15 amino acids. Germline-derived CDR1 and CDR2 are SGHNT and YYREEE (reference sequence). The CDR3 here is CASGPRISGNTEAFF. The CDR3 nucleotides read TGTGCCAGCGGACCAAGGATATCCGGGAACACTGAAGCTTTCTTT. Filled out from reference TRBV5-4 and TRBJ1-1, the complete variable domain reads ETGVTQSPTHLIKTRGQQVTLRCSSQSGHNTVSWYQQALGQGPQFIFQYYREEENGRGNFPPRFSGLQFPNYSSELNVNALELDDSALYLCASGPRISGNTEAFFGQGTRLTVV.

V is TRBV28 and J is TRBJ1-4; 10 positions match TRBD1. Trimming cost V 4 bases and J 6 bases; bases outside gene matches: 14. Germline values: CDR1 MDHEN, CDR2 SYDVKM. The CDR3 sequence is 18 residues long. The CDR3 DNA follows: TGTGCCAGCAGTTATCCCGAACTAACCGGGACAGGGGATGAAAAACTGTTTTTT. This codes for CASSYPELTGTGDEKLFF. Based on the CDR3 plus reference TRBV28 and TRBJ1-4, the full variable domain is DVKVTQSSRYLVKRTGEKVFLECVQDMDHENMFWYRQDPGLGLRLIYFSYDVKMKEKGDIPEGYSVSREKKERFSLILESASTNQTSMYLCASSYPELTGTGDEKLFFGSGTQLSVL.

V usage is TRBV7-9 and J usage is TRBJ2-6; D is undetermined. The CDR3 runs to 16 residues. Germline V CDR1 and CDR2: SEHNR, FQNEAQ (reference sequence). V was trimmed by 6 bases and J by 0 bases, leaving 12 bases between them. In DNA form, the CDR3 reads TGTGCCAGCAGTTCCACTGGAGCCTCTGGGGCCAACGTCCTGACTTTC. Translated: CASSSTGASGANVLTF.

This chain connects TRBV5-1 to TRBJ2-5, with D tentatively TRBD1 or TRBD2 (5 bases each). From germline, CDR1 is SGHRS and CDR2 YFSETQ. V gave up 0 bases and J gave up 5 bases, with 14 bases separating them. This CDR3 is 15 amino acids long. CDR3 in amino acids: CASSLVTGSGETQYF. The DNA of the CDR3 is TGCGCCAGCAGCTTGGTAACGGGATCAGGGGAGACCCAGTACTTC. Complete variable domain (other parts from reference TRBV5-1 and TRBJ2-5): KAGVTQTPRYLIKTRGQQVTLSCSPISGHRSVSWYQQTPGQGLQFLFEYFSETQRNKGNFPGRFSGRQFSNSRSEMNVSTLELGDSALYLCASSLVTGSGETQYFGPGTRLLVL.